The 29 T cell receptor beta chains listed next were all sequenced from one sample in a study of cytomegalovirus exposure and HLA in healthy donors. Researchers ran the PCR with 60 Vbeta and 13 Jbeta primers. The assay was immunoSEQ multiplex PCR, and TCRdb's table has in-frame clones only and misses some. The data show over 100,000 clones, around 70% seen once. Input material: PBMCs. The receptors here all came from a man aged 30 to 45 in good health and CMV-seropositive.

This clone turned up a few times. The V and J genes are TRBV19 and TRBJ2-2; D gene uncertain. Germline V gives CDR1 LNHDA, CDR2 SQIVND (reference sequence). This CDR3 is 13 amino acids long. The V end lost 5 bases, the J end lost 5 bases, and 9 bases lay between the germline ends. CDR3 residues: CASSFTMTGELFF. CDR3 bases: TGTGCCAGTAGTTTTACAATGACCGGGGAGCTGTTTTTT.

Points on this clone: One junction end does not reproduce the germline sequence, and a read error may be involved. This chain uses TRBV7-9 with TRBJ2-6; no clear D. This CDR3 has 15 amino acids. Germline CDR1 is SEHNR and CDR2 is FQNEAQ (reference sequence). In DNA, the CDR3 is TGTTCCAGCAGCTTAGAGAGGACTGGGGCCAACGTCCTGACTTTC. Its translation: CSSSLERTGANVLTF. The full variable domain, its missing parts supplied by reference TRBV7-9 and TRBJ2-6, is DTGVSQNPRHKITKRGQNVTFRCDPISEHNRLYWYRQTLGQGPEFLTYFQNEAQLEKSRLLSDRFSAERPKGSFSTLEIQRTEQGDSAMYLCSSSLERTGANVLTFGAGSRLTVL.

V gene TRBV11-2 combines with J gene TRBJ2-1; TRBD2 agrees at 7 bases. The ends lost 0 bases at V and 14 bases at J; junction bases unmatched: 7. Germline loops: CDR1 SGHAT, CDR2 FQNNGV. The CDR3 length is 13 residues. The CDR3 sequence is CASSLEGGGSEFF. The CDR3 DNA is TGTGCCAGCAGCTTAGAGGGTGGCGGGAGCGAGTTCTTC.

The CDR3 reads CASSSRGGYEQYF. For the CDR3, the DNA is TGTGCCAGCAGCTCGCGGGGGGGCTACGAGCAGTACTTC. The chain employs TRBV5-4 and TRBJ2-5, with 9 nucleotides matching TRBD2. TRBJ2-7 explains the end of the DNA better; the J call may be wrong. The CDR3 has 13 amino acids. The germline V gene has CDR1 SGHNT and CDR2 YYREEE (reference sequence).

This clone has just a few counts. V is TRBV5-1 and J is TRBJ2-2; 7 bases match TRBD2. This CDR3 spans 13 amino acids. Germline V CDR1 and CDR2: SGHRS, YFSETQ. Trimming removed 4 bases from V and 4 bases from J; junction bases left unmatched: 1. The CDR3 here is CASSASGTGELFF. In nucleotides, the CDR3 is TGCGCCAGCAGCGCTAGCGGCACCGGGGAGCTGTTTTTT.

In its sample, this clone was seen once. The DNA for the CDR3 is TGTGCCAGCAGAGCGCAGCGGGGGGGACGAGAGACCCAGTACTTC. This sequence encodes CASRAQRGGRETQYF. V and J are TRBV28 and TRBJ2-5; 10 bases map to TRBD2. The germline CDR1 and CDR2 sequences are MDHEN and SYDVKM. The CDR3 length is 15 residues. V was pared by 6 bases and J by 4 bases, with 8 bases of the junction left unmatched.

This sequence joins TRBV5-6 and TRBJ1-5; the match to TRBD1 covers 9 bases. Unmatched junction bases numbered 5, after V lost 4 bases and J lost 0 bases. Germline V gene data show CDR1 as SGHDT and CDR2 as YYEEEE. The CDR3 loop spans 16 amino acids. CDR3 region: CASSPGTGSSNQPQHF. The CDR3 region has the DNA TGTGCCAGCAGCCCCGGGACAGGGTCTAGCAATCAGCCCCAGCATTTT.

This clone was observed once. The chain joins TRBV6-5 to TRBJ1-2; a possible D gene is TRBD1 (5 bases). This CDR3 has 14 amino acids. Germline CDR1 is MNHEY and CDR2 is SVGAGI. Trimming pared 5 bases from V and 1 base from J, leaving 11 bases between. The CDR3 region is CASSPRALNYGYTF. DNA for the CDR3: TGTGCCAGCAGTCCCAGGGCCCTTAACTATGGCTACACCTTC.

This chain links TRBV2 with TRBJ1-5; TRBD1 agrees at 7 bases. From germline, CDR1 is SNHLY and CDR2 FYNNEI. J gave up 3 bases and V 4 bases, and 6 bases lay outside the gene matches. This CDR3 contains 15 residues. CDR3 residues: CASSVLTGTNQPQHF. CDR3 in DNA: TGTGCCAGCAGTGTTTTGACAGGGACCAATCAGCCCCAGCATTTT.

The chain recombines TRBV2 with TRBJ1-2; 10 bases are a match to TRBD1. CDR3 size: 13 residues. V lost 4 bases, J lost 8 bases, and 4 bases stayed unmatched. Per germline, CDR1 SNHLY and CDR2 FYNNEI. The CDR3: CASSGQGAGGYTF. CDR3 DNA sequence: TGTGCCAGCAGTGGACAGGGGGCGGGAGGCTACACCTTC.

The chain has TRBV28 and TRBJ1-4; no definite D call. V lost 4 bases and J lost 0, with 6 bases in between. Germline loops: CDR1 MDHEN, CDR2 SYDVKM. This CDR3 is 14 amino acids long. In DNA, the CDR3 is TGTGCCAGCAGTTATCCCGCAACTAATGAAAAACTGTTTTTT. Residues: CASSYPATNEKLFF.

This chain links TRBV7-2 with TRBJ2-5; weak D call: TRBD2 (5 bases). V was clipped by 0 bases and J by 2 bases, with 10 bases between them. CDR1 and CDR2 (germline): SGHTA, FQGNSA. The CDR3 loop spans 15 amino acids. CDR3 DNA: TGTGCCAGCAGCTTAGCGACCACTAGGCAAGAGACCCAGTACTTC. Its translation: CASSLATTRQETQYF.

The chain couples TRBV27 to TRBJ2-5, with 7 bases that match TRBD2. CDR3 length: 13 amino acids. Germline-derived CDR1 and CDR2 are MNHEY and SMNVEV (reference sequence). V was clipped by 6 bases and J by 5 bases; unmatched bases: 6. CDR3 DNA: TGTGCCAGCAGACCCGGGGGGATGGAGACCCAGTACTTC. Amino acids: CASRPGGMETQYF.

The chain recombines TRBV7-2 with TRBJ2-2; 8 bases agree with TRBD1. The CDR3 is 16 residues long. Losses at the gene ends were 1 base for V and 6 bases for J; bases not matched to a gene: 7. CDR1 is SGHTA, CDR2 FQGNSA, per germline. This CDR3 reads CASSLVPGGRAGELFF. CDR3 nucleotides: TGTGCCAGCAGCTTAGTTCCAGGGGGCAGGGCCGGGGAGCTGTTTTTT.

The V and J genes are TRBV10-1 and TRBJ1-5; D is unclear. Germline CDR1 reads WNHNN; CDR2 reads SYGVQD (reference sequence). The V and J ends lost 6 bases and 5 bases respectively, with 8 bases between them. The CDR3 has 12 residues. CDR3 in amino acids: CASSDGDQPQHF. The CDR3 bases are TGCGCCAGCAGCGACGGAGATCAGCCCCAGCATTTT.

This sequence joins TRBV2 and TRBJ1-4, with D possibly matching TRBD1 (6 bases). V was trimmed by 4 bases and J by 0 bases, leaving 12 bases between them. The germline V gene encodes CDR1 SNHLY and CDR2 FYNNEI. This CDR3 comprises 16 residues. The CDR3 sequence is CASSGTGSSTNEKLFF. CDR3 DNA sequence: TGTGCCAGCAGTGGAACAGGGAGTTCAACTAATGAAAAACTGTTTTTT.

In DNA form, the CDR3 reads TGCGCCAGCAGCTATGACAGCGAGAACACCGGGGAGCTGTTTTTT. Residues: CASSYDSENTGELFF. The V and J genes are TRBV5-1 and TRBJ2-2, with D maybe TRBD1 (5 bases). Trimming pared 3 bases from V and 1 base from J, leaving 10 bases between. This CDR3 contains 15 residues. Looked up from germline, CDR1 is SGHRS and CDR2 is YFSETQ.

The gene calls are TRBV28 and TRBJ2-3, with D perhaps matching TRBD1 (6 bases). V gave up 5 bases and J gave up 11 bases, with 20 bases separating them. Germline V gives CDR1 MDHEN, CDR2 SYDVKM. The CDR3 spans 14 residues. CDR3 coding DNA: TGTGCCAGCAGTCCACGGACAGATCCCGCGAGGCAGTATTTT. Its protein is CASSPRTDPARQYF.

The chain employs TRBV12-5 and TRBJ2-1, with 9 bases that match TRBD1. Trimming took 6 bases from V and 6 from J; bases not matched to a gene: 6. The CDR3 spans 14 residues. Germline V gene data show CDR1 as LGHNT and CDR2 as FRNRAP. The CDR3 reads CASGTGTGRNEQFF. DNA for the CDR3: TGTGCTAGTGGGACCGGGACAGGGCGCAATGAGCAGTTCTTC.

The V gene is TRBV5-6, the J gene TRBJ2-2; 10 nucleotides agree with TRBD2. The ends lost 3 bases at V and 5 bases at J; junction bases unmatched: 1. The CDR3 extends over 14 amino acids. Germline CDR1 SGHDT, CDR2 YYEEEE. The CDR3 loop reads CASSWGLATGELFF. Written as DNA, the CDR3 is TGTGCCAGCAGCTGGGGACTAGCGACCGGGGAGCTGTTTTTT.

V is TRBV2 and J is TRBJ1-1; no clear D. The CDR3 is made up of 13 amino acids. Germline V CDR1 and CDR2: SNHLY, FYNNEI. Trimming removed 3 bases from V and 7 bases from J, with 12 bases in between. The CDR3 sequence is CASSERGGGEAFF. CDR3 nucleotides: TGTGCCAGCAGTGAGCGGGGAGGCGGTGAAGCTTTCTTT.

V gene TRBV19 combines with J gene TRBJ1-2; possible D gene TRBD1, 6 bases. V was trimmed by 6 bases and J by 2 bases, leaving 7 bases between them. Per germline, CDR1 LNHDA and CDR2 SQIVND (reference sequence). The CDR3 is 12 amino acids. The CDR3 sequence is CASSGQNYGYTF. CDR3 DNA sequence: TGTGCCAGTAGCGGACAGAACTATGGCTACACCTTC.

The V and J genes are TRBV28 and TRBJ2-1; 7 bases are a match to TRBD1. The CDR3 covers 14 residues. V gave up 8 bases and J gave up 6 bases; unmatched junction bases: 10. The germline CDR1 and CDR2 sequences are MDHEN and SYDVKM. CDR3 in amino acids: CASSLTRTGNEQFF. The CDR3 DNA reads TGTGCCAGCTCCCTGACGCGGACAGGCAATGAGCAGTTCTTC.

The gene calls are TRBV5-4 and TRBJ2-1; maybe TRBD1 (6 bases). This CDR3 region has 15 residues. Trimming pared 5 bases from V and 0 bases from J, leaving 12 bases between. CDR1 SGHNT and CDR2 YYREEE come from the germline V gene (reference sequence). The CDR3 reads CASSTGTFSYNEQFF. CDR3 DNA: TGTGCCAGCAGTACCGGGACATTCTCCTACAATGAGCAGTTCTTC.

In DNA form, the CDR3 reads TGCGCCAGCAGCCAAGCTAGCGGGGGGGCTCAAGAGACCCAGTACTTC. Translation: CASSQASGGAQETQYF. The rearrangement links TRBV5-1 to TRBJ2-5; 12 positions agree with TRBD2. In germline, CDR1 is SGHRS, CDR2 YFSETQ. The CDR3 is 16 amino acids. Losses at the gene ends were 4 bases for V and 2 bases for J; bases not matched to a gene: 6.

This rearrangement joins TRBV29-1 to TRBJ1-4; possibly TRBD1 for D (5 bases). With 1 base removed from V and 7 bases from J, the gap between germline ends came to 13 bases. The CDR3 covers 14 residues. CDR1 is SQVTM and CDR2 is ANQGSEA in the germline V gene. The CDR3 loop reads CSVEVAGRGEKLFF. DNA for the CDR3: TGCAGCGTTGAAGTCGCAGGGCGGGGTGAAAAACTGTTTTTT.

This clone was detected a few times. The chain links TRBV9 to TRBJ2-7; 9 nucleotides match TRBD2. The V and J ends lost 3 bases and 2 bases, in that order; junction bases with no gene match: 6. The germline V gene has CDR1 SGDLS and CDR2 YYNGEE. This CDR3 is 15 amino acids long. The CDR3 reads CASSEGGGGAYEQYF. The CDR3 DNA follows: TGTGCCAGCAGCGAGGGGGGCGGGGGGGCCTACGAGCAGTACTTC.

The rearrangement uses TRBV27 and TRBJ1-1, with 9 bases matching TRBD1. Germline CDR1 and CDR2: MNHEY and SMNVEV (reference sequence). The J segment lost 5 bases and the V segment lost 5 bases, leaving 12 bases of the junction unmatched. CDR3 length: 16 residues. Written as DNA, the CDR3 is TGTGCCAGCAGTAGCCGAGACGGGACAGGGTTGACTGAAGCTTTCTTT. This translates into CASSSRDGTGLTEAFF.

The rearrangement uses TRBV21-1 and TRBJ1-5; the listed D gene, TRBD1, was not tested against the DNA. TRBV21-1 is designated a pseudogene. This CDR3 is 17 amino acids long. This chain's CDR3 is CASSNRQGGDSTQPQHF. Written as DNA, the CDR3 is TGTGCCAGCAGCAACCGACAGGGGGGGGATTCTACTCAGCCCCAGCATTTT.